This TCR beta chain was recorded in a study of CD8+CD57+ T cells in acquired aplastic anemia. The CDR3 has 12 amino acids. CDR1 and CDR2 from the germline V gene are DFQATT and SNEGSKA (reference sequence). Unmatched junction bases numbered 6, after V lost 5 bases and J lost 10 bases. Study-wide findings and caveats: CD8+ Simpson's diversity showed no significant patient-control difference. Found in both controls and patients were some 30 CD8+ CDR3 sequences.

CDR3 and TCR beta VDJ profiling relied on genomic DNA as the template. TCRdb re-derived calls from the reads in MiXCR, one entry per CDR3 protein. The sample contains about 100,000 distinct CDR3 sequences, roughly 51% of which appear only once. With respect to this clonotype: Its antigen is undetermined.

The TCR sequence derives from a human donor in good health, serving as a control. The rearrangement joins TRBV20-1 to TRBJ2-1, with 9 bases fitting TRBD1. Sample: sorted CD4+, CD8+, or CD8+CD57+ T cells (not recorded which) from PBMCs. In DNA, the CDR3 is TGCAGTGCTTTACAGGGGGCATGGGAGCAGTTCTTC. It translates to CSALQGAWEQFF.